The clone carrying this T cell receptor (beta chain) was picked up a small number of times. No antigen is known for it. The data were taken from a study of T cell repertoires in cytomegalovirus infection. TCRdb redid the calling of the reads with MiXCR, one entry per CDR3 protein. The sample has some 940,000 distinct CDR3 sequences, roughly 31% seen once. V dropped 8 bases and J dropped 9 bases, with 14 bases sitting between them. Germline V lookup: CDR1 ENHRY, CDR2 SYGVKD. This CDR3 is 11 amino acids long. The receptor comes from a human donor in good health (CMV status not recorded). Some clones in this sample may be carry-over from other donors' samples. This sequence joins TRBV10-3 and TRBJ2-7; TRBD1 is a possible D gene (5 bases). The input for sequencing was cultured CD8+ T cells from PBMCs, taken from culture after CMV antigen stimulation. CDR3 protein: CAIRTLQGQYF. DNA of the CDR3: TGTGCCATCCGTACCCTTCAGGGGCAGTACTTC.